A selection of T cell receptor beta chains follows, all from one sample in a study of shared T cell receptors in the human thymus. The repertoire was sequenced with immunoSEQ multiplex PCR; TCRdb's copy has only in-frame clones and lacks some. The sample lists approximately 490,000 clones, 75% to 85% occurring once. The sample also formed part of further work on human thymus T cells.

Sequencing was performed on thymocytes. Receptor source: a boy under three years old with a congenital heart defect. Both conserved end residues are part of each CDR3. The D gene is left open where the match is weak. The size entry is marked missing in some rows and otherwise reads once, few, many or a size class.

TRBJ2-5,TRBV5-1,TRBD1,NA,TGCGCCAGCAGCTTTAGAGGGACAGGGTTTAAAGAGACCCAGTACTTC,CASSFRGTGFKETQYF
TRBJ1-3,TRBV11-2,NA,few,TGTGCCAGCAGCCCGCCCGCGGGGAACTCTGGAAACACCATATATTTT,CASSPPAGNSGNTIYF
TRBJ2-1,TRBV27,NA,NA,TGTGCCAGCAGGCCCTCGGACAATGAGCAGTTCTTC,CASRPSDNEQFF
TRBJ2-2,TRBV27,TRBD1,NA,TGTGCCAGCAGGACGAGAACCGACAGGGCTTTTGACACCGGGGAGCTGTTTTTT,CASRTRTDRAFDTGELFF
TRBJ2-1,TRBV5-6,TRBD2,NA,TGTGCCAGCAGCTTGGTGGGCGCTTCGGGACTAGCGAGCAATGAGCAGTTCTTC,CASSLVGASGLASNEQFF
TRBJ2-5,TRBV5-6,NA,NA,TGTGCCAGCAGCTTTCTGTCAGGGGACGTGGGGGAGACCCAGTACTTC,CASSFLSGDVGETQYF
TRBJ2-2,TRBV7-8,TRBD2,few,TGTGCCAGCAGCAGTAGCGGGAGGCGGACCGGGGAGCTGTTTTTT,CASSSSGRRTGELFF
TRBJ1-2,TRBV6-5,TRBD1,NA,TGTGCCAGCAGTCCGGAGGACAGGGTAAAGAATGGCTACACCTTC,CASSPEDRVKNGYTF
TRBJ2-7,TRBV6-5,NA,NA,TGTGCCAGCAGAATACACGTGCCTCACTACGAGCAGTACTTC,CASRIHVPHYEQYF
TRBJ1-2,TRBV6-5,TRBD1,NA,TGTGCCAGCAGTTACTCAGCTCAGGACAGGGAGGCTGGCTACACCTTC,CASSYSAQDREAGYTF
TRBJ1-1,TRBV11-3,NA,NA,TGTGCCAGCAGCCCAGGAGGCCACATGAACACTGAAGCTTTCTTT,CASSPGGHMNTEAFF
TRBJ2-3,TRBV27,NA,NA,TGTGCCAGCAGTTTAAATGACAGCCAGGGAGATACGCAGTATTTT,CASSLNDSQGDTQYF
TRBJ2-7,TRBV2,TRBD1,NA,TGTGCCAGCAGCGATTGTCCCGGGACAGGGGAGACCTACGAGCAGTACTTC,CASSDCPGTGETYEQYF
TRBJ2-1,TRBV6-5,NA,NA,TGTGCCAGCAAGGCAGAGGGATACAATGAGCAGTTCTTC,CASKAEGYNEQFF
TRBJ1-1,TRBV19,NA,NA,TGTGCCAGTAGGCATCCAACAGGGCAGGTGGTCAACACTGAAGCTTTCTTT,CASRHPTGQVVNTEAFF
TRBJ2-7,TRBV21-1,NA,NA,TGTGCCAGCGCCAGGGACAGCCGTTCCTACGAGCAGTACTTC,CASARDSRSYEQYF
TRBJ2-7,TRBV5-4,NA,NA,TGTGCCAGCAGCCGGGGGGGGACAGGGAGTTACGAGCAGTACTTC,CASSRGGTGSYEQYF
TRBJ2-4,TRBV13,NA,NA,TGTGCCAGCAGCTTAGGGGCGGGAATTGCCAAAAACATTCAGTACTTC,CASSLGAGIAKNIQYF
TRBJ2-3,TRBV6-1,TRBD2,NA,TGTGCCAGCAGTGAAATGGAACTAGCGGGACTCACAGATACGCAGTATTTT,CASSEMELAGLTDTQYF
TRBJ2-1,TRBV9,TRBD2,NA,TGTGCCAGCAGCGTAGGGGAGCGGGAGTCATCCTACAATGAGCAGTTCTTC,CASSVGERESSYNEQFF
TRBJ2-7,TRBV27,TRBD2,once,TGTGCCAGCAGTGCTCCCGGGACCAAGGCTGGGACTAGCGGGAGAGGGACCTCCTACGAGCAGTACTTC,CASSAPGTKAGTSGRGTSYEQYF
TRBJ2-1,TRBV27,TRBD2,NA,TGTGCCAGCAGTTTATTGTCGGGGGAGGGCTTAGAAGAGCAGTTCTTC,CASSLLSGEGLEEQFF
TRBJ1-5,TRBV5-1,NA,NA,TGCGCCAGCAGCTTGCTGGGGGCGAGCAATCAGCCCCAGCATTTT,CASSLLGASNQPQHF
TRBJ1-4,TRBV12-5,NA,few,TGTGCTAGTGGTTTGAATGGGCACGAATCAACTAATGAAAAACTGTTTTTT,CASGLNGHESTNEKLFF
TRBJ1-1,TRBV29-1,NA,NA,TGCAGCGTTTTTAGGAGAGAGGGCGGAATTACCTCCCACCGCATCATGAACACTGAAGCTTTCTTT,CSVFRREGGITSHRIMNTEAFF
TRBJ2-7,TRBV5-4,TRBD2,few,TGTGCCAGCAGCGCCTCTAGCGGGAGCTACGAGCAGTACTTC,CASSASSGSYEQYF
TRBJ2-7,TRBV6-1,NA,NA,TGTGCCAGCAGTGATTGGGGCCCGGGGCGGGGGCCGTCCTACGAGCAGTACTTC,CASSDWGPGRGPSYEQYF
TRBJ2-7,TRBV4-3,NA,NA,TGCGCCAGCAGCCAAGATCAGGGATCAGCCTACGAGCAGTACTTC,CASSQDQGSAYEQYF
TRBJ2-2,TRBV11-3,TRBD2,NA,TGTGCCAGCAGATTGGGGACGGGACTAGGTAACACCGGGGAGCTGTTTTTT,CASRLGTGLGNTGELFF
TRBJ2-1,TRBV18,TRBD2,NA,TGTGCCAGCTCACCTCCGGCGGGGGGTCGCCACAATGAGCAGTTCTTC,CASSPPAGGRHNEQFF
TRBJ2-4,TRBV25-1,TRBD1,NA,TGTGCCAGCAGTGAGACAGGGTCCCTAGCCAAAAACATTCAGTACTTC,CASSETGSLAKNIQYF
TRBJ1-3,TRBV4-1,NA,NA,TGCGCCAGCAGCCAAGATTGGCAAATCTCTGGAAACACCATATATTTT,CASSQDWQISGNTIYF
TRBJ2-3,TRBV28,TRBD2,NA,TGTGCCAGCAGCTCACACCGGACTAGCGGGAGGGCCTGTGAAGATACGCAGTATTTT,CASSSHRTSGRACEDTQYF
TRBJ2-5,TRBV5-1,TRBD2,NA,TGCGCCAGCAGCCTGCCCACCCTAGCGGGCCAAGAGACCCAGTACTTC,CASSLPTLAGQETQYF
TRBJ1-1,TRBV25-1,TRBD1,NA,TGTGCCAGCAGAGGGGGCGCGGACACTGAAGCTTTCTTT,CASRGGADTEAFF
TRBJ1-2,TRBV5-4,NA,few,TGTGCCAGCAGCTACGAGGAGAGACGGGGCTACACCTTC,CASSYEERRGYTF
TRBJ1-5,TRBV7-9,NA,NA,TGTGCCAGCAGCTTAGAGACTGGCCCGGAGGGCAATCAGCCCCAGCATTTT,CASSLETGPEGNQPQHF
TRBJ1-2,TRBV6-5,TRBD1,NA,TGTGCCAGCAGTTACTCCACAGGGGCTTGGGGCTATGGCTACACCTTC,CASSYSTGAWGYGYTF
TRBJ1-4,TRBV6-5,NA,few,TGTGCCAGCAGCAGGGAGGGTGAAAAACTGTTTTTT,CASSREGEKLFF
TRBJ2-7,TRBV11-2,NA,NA,TGTGCCAGCAGCTTCAGAGGGGGGGGCGAAAACGAGCAGTACTTC,CASSFRGGGENEQYF
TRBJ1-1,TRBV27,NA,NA,TGTGCCAGCAGTCTCCGGGACTCAAACACTGAAGCTTTCTTT,CASSLRDSNTEAFF
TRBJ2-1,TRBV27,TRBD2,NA,TGTGCCAGCAGTAGGGGACTAGCGGACTCCTACAATGAGCAGTTCTTC,CASSRGLADSYNEQFF
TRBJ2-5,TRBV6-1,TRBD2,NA,TGTGCCAGCAGTGGGGCTAGCGGGAGGGGGGTTAAAGAGACCCAGTACTTC,CASSGASGRGVKETQYF
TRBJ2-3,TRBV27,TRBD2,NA,TGTGCCAGCAGAATGGAGCGGGAGAACACAGATACGCAGTATTTT,CASRMERENTDTQYF
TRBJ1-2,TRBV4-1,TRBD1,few,TGCGCCAGCAGCCAAACACAGGGGCCTCCTTTGAGGTACACCTTC,CASSQTQGPPLRYTF
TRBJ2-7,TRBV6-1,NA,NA,TGTGCCAGCAGTGCCAGGGTCTGCGAGCAGTACTTC,CASSARVCEQYF